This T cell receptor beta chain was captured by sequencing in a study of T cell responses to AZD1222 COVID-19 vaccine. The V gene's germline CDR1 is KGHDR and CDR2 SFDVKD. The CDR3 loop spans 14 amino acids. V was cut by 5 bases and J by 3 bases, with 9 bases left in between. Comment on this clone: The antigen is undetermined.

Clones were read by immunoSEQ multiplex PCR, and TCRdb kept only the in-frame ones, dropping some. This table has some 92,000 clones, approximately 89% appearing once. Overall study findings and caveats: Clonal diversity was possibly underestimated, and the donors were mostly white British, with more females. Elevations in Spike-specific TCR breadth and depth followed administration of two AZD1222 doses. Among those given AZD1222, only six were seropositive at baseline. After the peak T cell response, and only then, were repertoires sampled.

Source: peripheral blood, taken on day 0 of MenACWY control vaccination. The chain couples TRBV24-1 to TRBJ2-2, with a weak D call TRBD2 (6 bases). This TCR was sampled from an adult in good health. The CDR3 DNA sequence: TGTGCCACCAGTGTAACGGGGGACACCGGGGAGCTGTTTTTT. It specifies CATSVTGDTGELFF.